This TCR beta chain was found in a study of T-cell reconstitution after alpha-beta-depleted transplantation in children. Germline-derived CDR1 and CDR2 are DFQATT and SNEGSKA (reference sequence). Trimming pared 3 bases from V and 3 bases from J, leaving 10 bases between. The CDR3 length is 13 residues. Findings and caveats of the study: By about two months after transplant, alpha-beta T cells reportedly arose from several hundred graft clones that had expanded. The authors attributed T-cell counts and diversity one year after transplant mostly to newly produced T cells. Day-60 TCRbeta diversity that was high in some patients was derived from surviving recipient T cells and thymic progenitors.

This clonotype was seen a handful of times. Its target is unknown. TCRbeta library construction was performed incorporating unique molecular identifiers. TCRdb passed the PCR reads through MiXCR, listing each CDR3 protein once. This table holds about 980,000 distinct CDR3 sequences, roughly 29% found once. The material was PBMCs, mostly from graft donor cells, obtained 360 days after TCRalphabeta/CD19-depleted stem cell transplant. This chain links TRBV20-1 with TRBJ2-3; D is uncertain. The receptor was derived from a boy less than two years old who had a stem cell transplant for SCID, so the T cells may come from the graft donor. CDR3 sequence (DNA): TGCAGTGCTAGTCCCAGGAATACAGATACGCAGTATTTT. The encoded protein is CSASPRNTDTQYF.